This TCR beta chain emerged from a study of blood T cell repertoires in COVID-19. Profiled with immunoSEQ multiplex PCR; TCRdb holds only in-frame clones, not every one. In the table there are 200,000 to 250,000 clones, approximately 80% of which are singletons. This TCR was recovered from a woman between 50 and 59 years old with acute COVID-19. Material for sequencing was PBMCs or T cells enriched from blood (not recorded which).

CDR3 region: CASGLFGTAPEAFF. The CDR3 DNA sequence: TGTGCCAGTGGCCTTTTTGGGACAGCCCCTGAAGCTTTCTTT. The chain employs TRBV19 and TRBJ1-1; TRBD1 matches at 7 bases. After removal of 8 bases from V and 6 bases from J, the junction contained 12 bases not matched to a gene. The germline V gene encodes CDR1 LNHDA and CDR2 SQIVND (reference sequence). The CDR3 runs 14 residues.